This section outlines one TCR beta chain sequence together with its context. Its antigen is unknown. Base qualities were left out, and no much larger clone turns up one base away. Sequenced using an Illumina NovaSeq 6000. TCRalpha and TCRbeta cDNA libraries were constructed by 5'RACE with constant-segment primers, with sample barcodes and unique molecular identifiers being introduced. Trizol reagent was used to extract RNA from every sample. Amplification of the libraries took two PCR steps, and the second step added a second sample barcode plus Illumina TruSeq adapters. Sequencing of libraries was performed on an Illumina NovaSeq with 2 x 150 bp paired-end reads. As for the authors' bioinformatics: With migec v1.2.7, reads were demultiplexed and then collapsed into UMI-guided consensus sequences. Using mixcr v2.1.11, the UMI consensuses were aligned to TRA and TRB V and J templates and assembled into clonotypes. Expanded or contracted clonotypes were those called significant by both edgeR and NoisET, with noise models trained on biological replicates. For edgeR calls, a false discovery rate-adjusted p below 0.01 and a log2 fold-change threshold of 1 were applied. PCA with hierarchical clustering of max-normalized trajectories of the 1000 most abundant clonotypes was used as exploratory dynamics analysis. The CD4 or CD8 phenotype of responding clones was assigned using the separately sequenced CD4+ and CD8+ repertoires. The public reads were quality trimmed at Q25 with fastp and then assembled into clones with MiXCR by TCRdb, keeping productive beta chains. Rows with a matching CDR3 protein are joined into one entry that keeps the most common DNA and genes. The authors' filters were not applied to this entry. The sample contains roughly 400,000 distinct CDR3 sequences, more than 15% of them found a single time. The ten largest clonotypes hold about 22% of the sample.

Ficoll-Paque density gradient centrifugation was the method used to isolate PBMCs. CDR1 and CDR2, looked up from the germline V gene (reference sequence), are MNHNY and SVGAGI. Trimming removed 0 bases from V and 8 bases from J, leaving 13 bases between the germline ends. The CDR3 has 15 amino acids, counting the end cysteine and phenylalanine. Just the 45-base CDR3 DNA is kept, in frame starting at base 1. This specimen belongs to a study of T-cell memory formation after mild COVID-19 (dated by TCRdb to the early 2020s). Turning to the overall study: Most TCR sequence clusters were specific to one of the two donors. Two young, previously healthy adult volunteers, one female and one male, were included in the cohort. In a couple of donors, T-cell clones that expanded and contracted after mild COVID-19 were followed by sequencing TCRalpha and TCRbeta repertoires longitudinally.

The research as a whole found: Contracting CD4+ clones were located mainly in the CM and EM memory subsets, whereas CD8+ clones were found to be enriched in EMRA. The detection of some responding clones in pre-infection memory suggests that pre-existing cross-reactive memory T cells joined the SARS-CoV-2 response. Clones that contracted from day 15 to 85 showed balanced CD4/CD8 phenotypes, whereas a second wave of clones that expanded from day 15 to 37 leaned towards CD4+. Only two mild cases were covered by the study, and larger cohorts that include severe cases with pre-infection samples were considered necessary. The second-wave clones that peaked on day 37 were not confirmed to be SARS-CoV-2 specific.

Sequencing input: PBMCs or a T cell subset sorted from them (not recorded which). The TCR sequence derives from a man between 18 and 35 years old who had mild COVID-19 (a few samples of this study predate the infection). The sample titles of this study are shuffled in the database, so cell type and time point are left out; the donor was told from shared clones. Here the chain combines TRBV6-6 and TRBJ1-4, with the identity of the D gene unclear. The DNA reads as follows: TGTGCCAGCAGTTACTCCCCGGGGTTGGGGGAAAAACTGTTTTTT. Its translation reads: CASSYSPGLGEKLFF.